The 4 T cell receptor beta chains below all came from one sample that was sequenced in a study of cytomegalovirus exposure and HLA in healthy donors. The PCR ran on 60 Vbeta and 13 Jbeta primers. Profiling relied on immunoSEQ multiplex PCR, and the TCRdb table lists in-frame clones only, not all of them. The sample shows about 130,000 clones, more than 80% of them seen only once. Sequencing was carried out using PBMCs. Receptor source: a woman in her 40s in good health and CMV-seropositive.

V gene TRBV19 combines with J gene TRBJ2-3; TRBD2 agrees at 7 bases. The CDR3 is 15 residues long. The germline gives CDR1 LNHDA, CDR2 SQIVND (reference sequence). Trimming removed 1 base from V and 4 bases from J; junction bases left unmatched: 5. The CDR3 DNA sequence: TGTGCCAGTAGTATAGGGACTAGGCGCCCAGATACGCAGTATTTT. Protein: CASSIGTRRPDTQYF.

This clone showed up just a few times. In DNA form, the CDR3 reads TGTGCCAGCAGCTGGGGCATTACAGGGGGCCCGGAGACCCAGTACTTC. It translates to CASSWGITGGPETQYF. The V gene is TRBV7-9, the J gene TRBJ2-5, with TRBD1 matching 9 bases. The V and J ends lost 4 bases and 5 bases, in that order; junction bases with no gene match: 11. The length of the CDR3 is 16 residues. CDR1 is SEHNR, CDR2 FQNEAQ, per germline (reference sequence).

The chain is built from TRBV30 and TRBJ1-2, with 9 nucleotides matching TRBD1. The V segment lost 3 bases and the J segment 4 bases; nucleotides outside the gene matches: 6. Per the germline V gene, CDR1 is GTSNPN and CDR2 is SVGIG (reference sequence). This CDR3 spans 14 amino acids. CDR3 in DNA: TGTGCCTGGAGGCCGACAGGGGGACCCTATGGCTACACCTTC. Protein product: CAWRPTGGPYGYTF.

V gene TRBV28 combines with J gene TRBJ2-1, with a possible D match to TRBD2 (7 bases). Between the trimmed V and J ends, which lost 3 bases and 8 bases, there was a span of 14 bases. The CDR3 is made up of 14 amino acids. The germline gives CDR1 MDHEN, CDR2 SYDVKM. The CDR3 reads CASSLGRGVDEQFF. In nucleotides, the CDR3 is TGTGCCAGCAGTTTGGGGAGGGGGGTCGATGAGCAGTTCTTC.